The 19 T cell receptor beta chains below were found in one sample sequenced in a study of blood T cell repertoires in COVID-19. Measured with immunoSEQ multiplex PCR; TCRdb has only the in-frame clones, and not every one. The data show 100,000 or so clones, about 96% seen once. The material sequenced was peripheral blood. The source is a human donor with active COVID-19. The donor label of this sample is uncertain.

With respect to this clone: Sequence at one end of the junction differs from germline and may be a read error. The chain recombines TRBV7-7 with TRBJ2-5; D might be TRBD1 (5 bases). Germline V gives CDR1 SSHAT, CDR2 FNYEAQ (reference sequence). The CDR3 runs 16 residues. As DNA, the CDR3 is TGTGCTAGCAGCTTAGGTACAGGCCTTACCCAAGAGACCCAGTACTTC. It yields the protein CASSLGTGLTQETQYF.

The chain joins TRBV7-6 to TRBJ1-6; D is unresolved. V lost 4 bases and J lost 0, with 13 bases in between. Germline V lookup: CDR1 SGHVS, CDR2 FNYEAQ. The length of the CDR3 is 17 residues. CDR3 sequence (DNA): TGTGCCAGCAGCTCCCAGACGGGGAGCTCCTATAATTCACCCCTCCACTTT. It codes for CASSSQTGSSYNSPLHF.

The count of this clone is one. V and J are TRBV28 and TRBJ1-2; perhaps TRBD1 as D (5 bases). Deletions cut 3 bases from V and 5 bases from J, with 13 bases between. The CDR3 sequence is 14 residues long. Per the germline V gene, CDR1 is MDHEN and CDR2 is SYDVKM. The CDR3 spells CASSFLGAQYGYTF. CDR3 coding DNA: TGTGCCAGCAGTTTCTTAGGGGCTCAGTATGGCTACACCTTC.

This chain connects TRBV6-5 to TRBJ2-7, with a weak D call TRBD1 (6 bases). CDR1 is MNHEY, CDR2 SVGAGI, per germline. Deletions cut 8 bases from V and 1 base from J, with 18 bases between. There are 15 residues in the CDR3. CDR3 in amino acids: CASSFTGTGSYEQYF. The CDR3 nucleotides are TGTGCCAGCTCGTTCACAGGGACGGGATCCTACGAGCAGTACTTC.

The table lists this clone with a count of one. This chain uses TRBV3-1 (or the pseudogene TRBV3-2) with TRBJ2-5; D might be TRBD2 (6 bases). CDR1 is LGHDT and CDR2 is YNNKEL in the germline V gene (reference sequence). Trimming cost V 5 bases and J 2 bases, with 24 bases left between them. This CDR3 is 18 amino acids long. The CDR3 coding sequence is TGTGCCAGCAGCTATGGGGGGAGGCAAAACAGAAGACAAGAGACCCAGTACTTC. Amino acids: CASSYGGRQNRRQETQYF.

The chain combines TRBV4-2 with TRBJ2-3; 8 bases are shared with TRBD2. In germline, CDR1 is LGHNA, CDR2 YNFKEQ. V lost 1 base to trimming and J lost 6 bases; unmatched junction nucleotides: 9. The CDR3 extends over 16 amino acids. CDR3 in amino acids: CASSQGTSQPQDTQYF. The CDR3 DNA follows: TGTGCCAGCAGCCAAGGGACTAGCCAGCCACAGGATACGCAGTATTTT.

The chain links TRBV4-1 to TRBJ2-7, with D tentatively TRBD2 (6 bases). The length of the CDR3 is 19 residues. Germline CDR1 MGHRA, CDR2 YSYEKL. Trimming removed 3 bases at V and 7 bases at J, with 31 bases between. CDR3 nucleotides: TGCGCCAGCAGCCAGGGAGTGGGAGCCGCGGGGACCGCCCAAGGGGAGCAGTACTTC. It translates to CASSQGVGAAGTAQGEQYF.

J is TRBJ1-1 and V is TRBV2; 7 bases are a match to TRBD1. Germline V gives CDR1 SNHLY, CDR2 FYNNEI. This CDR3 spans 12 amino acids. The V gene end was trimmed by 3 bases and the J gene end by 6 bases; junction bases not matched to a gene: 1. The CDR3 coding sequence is TGTGCCAGCAGTGAGCAGGGGGCTGAAGCTTTCTTT. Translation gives CASSEQGAEAFF. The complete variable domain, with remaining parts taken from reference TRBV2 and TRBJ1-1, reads EPEVTQTPSHQVTQMGQEVILRCVPISNHLYFYWYRQILGQKVEFLVSFYNNEISEKSEIFDDQFSVERPDGSNFTLKIRSTKLEDSAMYFCASSEQGAEAFFGQGTRLTVV.

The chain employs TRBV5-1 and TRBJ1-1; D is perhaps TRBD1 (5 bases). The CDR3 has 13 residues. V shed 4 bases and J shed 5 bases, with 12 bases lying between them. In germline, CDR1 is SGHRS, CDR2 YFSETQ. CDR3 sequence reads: CASSMSGKTEAFF. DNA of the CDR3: TGCGCCAGCAGCATGTCAGGGAAGACTGAAGCTTTCTTT.

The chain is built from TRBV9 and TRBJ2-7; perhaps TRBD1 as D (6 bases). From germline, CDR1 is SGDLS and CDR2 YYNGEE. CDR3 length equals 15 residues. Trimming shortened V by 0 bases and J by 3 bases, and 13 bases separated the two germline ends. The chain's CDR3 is CASSVAGTRSYEQYF. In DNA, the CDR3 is TGTGCCAGCAGCGTAGCCGGGACAAGGAGCTACGAGCAGTACTTC.

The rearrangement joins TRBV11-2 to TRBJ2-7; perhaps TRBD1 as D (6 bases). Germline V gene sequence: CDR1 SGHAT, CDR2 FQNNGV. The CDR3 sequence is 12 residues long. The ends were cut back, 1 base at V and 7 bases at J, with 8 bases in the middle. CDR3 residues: CASSLVRGEQYF. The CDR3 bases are TGTGCCAGCAGCTTAGTGAGGGGGGAGCAGTACTTC.

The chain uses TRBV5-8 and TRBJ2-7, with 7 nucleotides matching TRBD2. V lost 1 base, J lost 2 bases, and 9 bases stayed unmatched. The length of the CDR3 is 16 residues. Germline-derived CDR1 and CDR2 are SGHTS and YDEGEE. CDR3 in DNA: TGTGCCAGCAGCTTGAGCTTCGGGCGGGAGACCTACGAGCAGTACTTC. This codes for CASSLSFGRETYEQYF. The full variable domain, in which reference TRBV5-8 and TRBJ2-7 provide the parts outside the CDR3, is EAGVTQSPTHLIKTRGQQATLRCSPISGHTSVYWYQQALGLGLQFLLWYDEGEERNRGNFPPRFSGRQFPNYSSELNVNALELEDSALYLCASSLSFGRETYEQYFGPGTRLTVT.

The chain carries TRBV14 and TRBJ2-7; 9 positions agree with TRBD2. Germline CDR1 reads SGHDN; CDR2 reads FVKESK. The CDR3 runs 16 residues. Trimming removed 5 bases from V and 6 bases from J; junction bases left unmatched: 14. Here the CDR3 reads CASSYLRRGGDSEQYF. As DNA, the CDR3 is TGTGCCAGCAGCTACCTGCGGCGGGGGGGGGATTCCGAGCAGTACTTC.

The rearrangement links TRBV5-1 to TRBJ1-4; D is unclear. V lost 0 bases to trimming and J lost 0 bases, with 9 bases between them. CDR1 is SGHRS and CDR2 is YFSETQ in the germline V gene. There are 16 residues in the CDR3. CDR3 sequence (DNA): TGCGCCAGCAGCTTGGAGGGAGTTGCAACTAATGAAAAACTGTTTTTT. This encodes CASSLEGVATNEKLFF.

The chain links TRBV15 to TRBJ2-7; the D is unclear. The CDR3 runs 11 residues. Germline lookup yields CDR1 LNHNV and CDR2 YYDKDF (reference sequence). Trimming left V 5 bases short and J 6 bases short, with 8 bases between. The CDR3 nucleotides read TGTGCCACCAGCCAGGCCCGCGAGCAGTACTTC. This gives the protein CATSQAREQYF. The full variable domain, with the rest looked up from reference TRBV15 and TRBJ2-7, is DAMVIQNPRYQVTQFGKPVTLSCSQTLNHNVMYWYQQKSSQAPKLLFHYYDKDFNNEADTPDNFQSRRPNTSFCFLDIRSPGLGDTAMYLCATSQAREQYFGPGTRLTVT.

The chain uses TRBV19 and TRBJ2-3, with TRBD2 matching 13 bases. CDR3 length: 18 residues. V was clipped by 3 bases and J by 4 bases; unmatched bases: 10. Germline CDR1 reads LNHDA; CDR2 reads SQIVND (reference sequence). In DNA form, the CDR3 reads TGTGCCAGTAGTATCTACGCCGGGACTAGCGGGACTTCAGATACGCAGTATTTT. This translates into CASSIYAGTSGTSDTQYF.

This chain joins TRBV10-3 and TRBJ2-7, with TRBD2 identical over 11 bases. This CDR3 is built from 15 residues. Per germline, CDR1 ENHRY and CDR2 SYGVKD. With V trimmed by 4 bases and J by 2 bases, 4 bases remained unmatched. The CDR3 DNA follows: TGTGCCATCAGTGCTACTAGCGGGAGTACCTACGAGCAGTACTTC. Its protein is CAISATSGSTYEQYF.

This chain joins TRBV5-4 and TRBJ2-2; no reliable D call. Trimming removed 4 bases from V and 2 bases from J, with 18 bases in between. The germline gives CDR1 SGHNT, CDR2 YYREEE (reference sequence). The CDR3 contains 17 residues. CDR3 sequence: CASSPPGIRFNTGELFF. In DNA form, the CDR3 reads TGTGCCAGCAGCCCCCCCGGCATCAGGTTTAACACCGGGGAGCTGTTTTTT.

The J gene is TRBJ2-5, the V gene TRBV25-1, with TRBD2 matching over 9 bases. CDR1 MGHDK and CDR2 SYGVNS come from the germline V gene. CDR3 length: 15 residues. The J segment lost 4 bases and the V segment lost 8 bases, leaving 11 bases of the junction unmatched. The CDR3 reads CASHESGGRGETQYF. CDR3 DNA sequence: TGTGCCAGCCACGAAAGCGGGGGGCGGGGAGAGACCCAGTACTTC.